The next 5 T cell receptor beta chains were all read from a single sample in a study of blood T cell repertoires in COVID-19 (dated by TCRdb to 2020 to 2021). The receptor library was made with the immunoSEQ multiplex PCR assay. TCRdb took this table from immuneACCESS and kept in-frame rearrangements with V and J called. Such tables lack part of the clones; where checked against another copy, unresolved V genes explain under half of the gap, and the rest is unexplained. The sample data list some 430,000 clones, and roughly 91% of these were observed just once. The leading ten clones occupy approximately 0.65% of the sample. Sample: PBMCs or T cells enriched from blood (not recorded which). Receptors were obtained from a man aged 18 to 30 who had recovered from COVID-19.

The CDR3 sequence: CASSSGQDYEQYF. The CDR3 nucleotides are TGTGCCAGCAGCTCTGGACAGGACTACGAGCAGTACTTC. V is TRBV11-3 and J is TRBJ2-7; 7 bases align to TRBD1. Unmatched junction bases numbered 3, after V lost 4 bases and J lost 3 bases. Germline CDR1 is SGHNT and CDR2 is YENEEA. CDR3 length equals 13 residues.

This chain connects TRBV6-1 to TRBJ2-1, with 9 positions matching TRBD2. The CDR3 length is 17 residues. The germline V gene encodes CDR1 MNHNS and CDR2 SASEGT. The V and J ends lost 0 bases and 8 bases, in that order; junction bases with no gene match: 11. The DNA of the CDR3 is TGTGCCAGCAGTGAAGCTTTACGGCTAGCGGGACGTGATGAGCAGTTCTTC. Translating it yields CASSEALRLAGRDEQFF.

Only one count was recorded for this clone. The V and J genes are TRBV6-4 and TRBJ1-4; 10 bases line up with TRBD1. This CDR3 is 18 amino acids long. With 8 bases clipped from V and 5 bases from J, the junction kept 17 bases outside the gene matches. Germline V gene data show CDR1 as MRHNA and CDR2 as SNTAGT. The CDR3 region is CASPSSFGTGAENEKLFF. The CDR3 nucleotides read TGTGCCAGCCCATCAAGTTTTGGGACAGGGGCTGAAAATGAAAAACTGTTTTTT.

The rearrangement joins TRBV4-1 to TRBJ1-2, with D tentatively TRBD1 (5 bases). Germline CDR1 reads MGHRA; CDR2 reads YSYEKL. V lost 5 bases, J lost 0 bases, and 10 bases lay in between. The CDR3 is made up of 14 amino acids. CDR3 region: CASSARQTNYGYTF. CDR3 DNA: TGCGCCAGCAGCGCCCGACAGACTAACTATGGCTACACCTTC.

The rearrangement uses TRBV6-5 and TRBJ2-2; D call uncertain. This CDR3 has 15 amino acids. Looked up from germline, CDR1 is MNHEY and CDR2 is SVGAGI. V was clipped by 6 bases and J by 5 bases, with 16 bases between them. CDR3 region: CASSFRLRETGELFF. In DNA, the CDR3 is TGTGCCAGCAGCTTTAGACTGAGAGAAACCGGGGAGCTGTTTTTT.